This note documents a single TCR beta chain sequence. Its antigen remains undetermined. Per-base quality was not reported, and no clone a single base away is much larger than it. These data come from a study of radiotherapy plus CTLA-4 blockade in lung cancer (dated by TCRdb to between 2017 and 2018). Study-wide context: Objective responses occurred in approximately 17% of enrolled patients, and 30% to 35% achieved disease control.

The study tested focal radiation therapy combined with CTLA-4 blockade (ipilimumab) in patients with chemo-refractory metastatic non-small-cell lung cancer. Overall results and qualifications from the work: After treatment with radiotherapy and ipilimumab, TCR clones that originated in tumors expanded in peripheral blood. Increased serum interferon-beta after radiation, together with early dynamic changes in blood T cell clones, were reported to be the strongest predictors of response.

Libraries were constructed by the immunoSEQ multiplex PCR assay. Imported from immuneACCESS, the table was reduced by TCRdb to in-frame sequences with V and J called. These copies leave out some clones; in studies compared against another copy, an unresolved V gene accounts for under half, and the cause of the remainder is not known. The sample yields roughly 80,000 clones; around 79% were counted once. The ten largest account for approximately 4% of the sample. Trimming removed 0 bases from V and 2 bases from J; the gene matches leave 5 bases unexplained. The CDR3, cysteine through phenylalanine, is 16 amino acids long. Of the read, only the CDR3 DNA is kept; its 48 bases are in frame from base 1. Sequences KGHSH (CDR1) and LQKENI (CDR2) are obtained from the germline V gene.

The V and J segments used are TRBV18 and TRBJ2-3; 7 junctional bases match TRBD1. The sample consisted of peripheral blood, taken from a patient treated with radiotherapy plus ipilimumab. This receptor was obtained from a human donor with non-small cell lung cancer who had a partial response to radiotherapy plus ipilimumab. Some clones in this sample may be carry-over from other donors' samples. The DNA sequence follows: TGTGCCAGCTCACCACCGCGAGGACAGGACACAGATACGCAGTATTTT. It translates to CASSPPRGQDTDTQYF.